This TCR beta chain was observed in a study of blood T cell repertoires in COVID-19 (dated by TCRdb to the early 2020s). Context from the whole study: Collaborator samples came from the United States, Italy and Spain and covered acute and convalescent phases of COVID-19. A freely available public database, intended as a resource for researchers studying the immune response to SARS-CoV-2, is where the repertoires were released. The material from the prospective study consisted of cDNA or gDNA derived from T cells, B-cell-depleted T cells, or PBMCs. Samples were obtained from the ongoing ImmuneRACE study (first 160 participants) and from about 1,300 subjects provided by 6 global collaborators. Subjects who had been exposed to COVID-19, were actively infected with it, or had recovered from it provided the deeply sampled blood TCRbeta repertoires that made up the dataset. A de-identified subject ID, COVID-19 status, age in years and sex were almost always included in the sample metadata. Where HLA class I and class II types were available, the types were taken from metadata supplied by the sample provider, not from assay-based typing.

One collaborating source in Seattle enrolled patients while the patients were actively infected and followed the patients over time throughout the course of disease. Collaborating institutions collected whole blood in K2EDTA tubes following their own protocols. For TCRbeta analysis, collaborator samples were shipped as frozen whole blood, as isolated PBMCs, or as DNA extracted from either sample type. About this clone: Its antigen specificity is not known. There are no base qualities to consult, and no much larger clone falls within one base.

TCRbeta CDR3 regions were amplified from genomic DNA using the immunoSEQ Assay, a bias-controlled multiplex PCR. For the original study's pipeline: The number of nucleated cells in each sample was estimated from the amplification of reference gene primers within the assay. To quantify the absolute abundance of each unique TCRbeta CDR3 rearrangement, sequence reads were collapsed and filtered. Productive Simpson clonality was computed per sample as the square root of Simpson's diversity index over productive rearrangements. In TCRdb, the immuneACCESS table is reduced to in-frame sequences with V and J assigned. These tables do not hold every clone; where another copy was compared, an unresolved V gene accounts for under half, and the others remain unexplained. That table supplies the V and J calls and clone size; D and trimming were determined from the DNA. The sample data list 300,000 to 450,000 clones, and around 87% of these were observed just once. The ten largest clones represent over 2% of the sample.

Study-level results and caveats: How much clinical and demographic metadata was included differed by source and by participant, and the metadata was provided uncurated.

From its cysteine to its phenylalanine, the CDR3 spans 16 amino acids. Only the CDR3 portion is preserved as DNA: 48 bases, with reading frame beginning at the first base. Here V drops 1 base and J drops 3 bases, and the junction holds 3 bases not matched to any gene. CDR1 and CDR2 were assigned from the germline V gene as MNHNS and SASEGT. Sequencing was carried out using peripheral blood. The TCR was taken from a woman aged 60 to 75 with COVID-19, enrolled during active disease. The rearranged chain carries TRBV6-1 and TRBJ2-7; TRBD2 matches 13 bases in the middle. The DNA reads as follows: TGTGCCAGCAGTGAAGGGGGGACTAGCGGGGTCTACGAGCAGTACTTC. Its coded protein is CASSEGGTSGVYEQYF.